This T cell receptor (beta chain) was documented in a study of blood T cells in healthy people across ages. Points from the study as a whole: Diversity estimates from one million T cells were considered underestimates. Higher diversity, along with more naive CD4+ cells, distinguished long-lived donors from aged donors.

This clonotype was seen ten or more times. Its target is not known. Using a J-beta primer mix together with a sample-barcoded 5' primer, a second PCR was run for roughly 7 to 12 cycles. A template-switch adaptor with 12 random nucleotides tagged each cDNA molecule. Each CDR3 protein gets one entry after TCRdb re-called the 5' RACE reads with MiXCR. Seen here are roughly 1,700,000 distinct CDR3 sequences, approximately 28% observed once, and the top ten hold roughly 8.2%. Caucasian individuals from Russia who were healthy and aged 6 to 90 acted as donors. Germline-derived CDR1 and CDR2 are MNHNY and SVGAGI (reference sequence). The CDR3 sequence is 13 residues long. Trimming left V 2 bases short and J 0 bases short, with 3 bases between.

The rearrangement links TRBV6-6 to TRBJ2-3, with no clear D. This receptor was obtained from a woman in her 30s in good health. Sequences were obtained from blood. The CDR3 coding sequence is TGTGCCAGCAGTTACGACAGCACAGATACGCAGTATTTT. This sequence encodes CASSYDSTDTQYF.